This passage covers 19 T cell receptor beta chains from one sample sequenced in a study of shared clonotypes between healthy human individuals (TCRdb year 2020). Library creation used the immunoSEQ multiplex PCR assay. TCRdb holds this immuneACCESS table with in-frame rearrangements only. Some clones are missing; in checked studies, unresolved V genes explain under half, and the rest has no known cause. Across this sample there are about 330,000 clones, with roughly 84% seen only once. The ten largest clones add up to 16% of the sample. The sample was memory CD8+ T cells sorted from blood. The sample's cell subset or site, from its label and the paper: CD45RO+ cells pooled with CCR7-negative TemRA cells. The receptors shown here come from a man aged 18 to 29 in good health.

This clone showed up many times. This chain connects TRBV7-9 to TRBJ2-2; no clear D gene. There are 16 residues in the CDR3. Germline CDR1 is SEHNR and CDR2 is FQNEAQ (reference sequence). Trimming removed 5 bases at V and 4 bases at J, with 17 bases between. The CDR3 sequence: CASSPKSSGITGELFF. CDR3 bases: TGTGCCAGCAGCCCCAAATCATCAGGCATCACCGGGGAGCTGTTTTTT.

This clone was seen only once. J is TRBJ2-1 and V is TRBV30; D uncertain. The CDR3 spans 13 residues. Trimming took off 5 bases at V and 3 bases at J, with 11 bases between the two ends. The germline gives CDR1 GTSNPN, CDR2 SVGIG (reference sequence). CDR3 in DNA: TGTGCCTGGGTCGATGACGGCTACAATGAGCAGTTCTTC. Encoded protein: CAWVDDGYNEQFF.

The V gene is TRBV5-4, the J gene TRBJ1-2, with D unclear. The germline gives CDR1 SGHNT, CDR2 YYREEE (reference sequence). With 0 bases removed from V and 8 bases from J, the gap between germline ends came to 8 bases. The CDR3 is 12 residues long. The CDR3 region has the DNA TGTGCCAGCAGCTTGGATGAGGGAGGCTACACCTTC. It codes for CASSLDEGGYTF.

The chain combines TRBV27 with TRBJ2-2, with unresolved D. The CDR3 extends over 14 amino acids. Germline V lookup: CDR1 MNHEY, CDR2 SMNVEV (reference sequence). With 0 bases removed from V and 0 bases from J, the gap between germline ends came to 2 bases. For the CDR3, the DNA is TGTGCCAGCAGTTTATCAGCGAACACCGGGGAGCTGTTTTTT. Encoded protein: CASSLSANTGELFF.

V is TRBV4-3 and J is TRBJ2-2, with 7 bases lining up with TRBD2. CDR3 size: 17 residues. J gave up 4 bases and V 0 bases, and 8 bases lay outside the gene matches. The germline V gene has CDR1 LGHNA and CDR2 YSLEER. The CDR3 protein is CASSQEAAGVGTGELFF. CDR3 nucleotides: TGCGCCAGCAGCCAAGAGGCGGCGGGAGTAGGCACCGGGGAGCTGTTTTTT.

The V and J genes are TRBV18 and TRBJ1-5, with no clear D. This CDR3 has 12 residues. V lost 3 bases and J 6 bases, leaving 6 bases between the germline ends. CDR1 is KGHSH, CDR2 LQKENI, per germline. The CDR3 DNA reads TGTGCCAGCTCACCCCCGGGTCAGCCCCAGCATTTT. Its protein is CASSPPGQPQHF.

This chain links TRBV19 with TRBJ2-1; D might be TRBD2 (6 bases). The germline gives CDR1 LNHDA, CDR2 SQIVND (reference sequence). This CDR3 contains 14 residues. Trimming removed 0 bases from V and 10 bases from J, with 13 bases in between. The DNA for the CDR3 is TGTGCCAGTAGTATAGACGGGACTCTTGGGGAGCAGTTCTTC. Its protein is CASSIDGTLGEQFF.

This clone was seen once. This rearrangement joins TRBV7-9 to TRBJ2-2; D gene ambiguous. Trimming stripped 2 bases from V and 3 bases from J, with 10 bases between. The germline CDR1 and CDR2 sequences are SEHNR and FQNEAQ (reference sequence). This CDR3 spans 15 amino acids. The CDR3 reads CASSLRTYHTGELFF. As DNA, the CDR3 is TGTGCCAGCAGCTTAAGGACCTATCACACCGGGGAGCTGTTTTTT.

The chain uses TRBV4-1 and TRBJ1-2; D gene ambiguous. V lost 4 bases to trimming and J lost 4 bases, with 13 bases between them. Germline V gene sequence: CDR1 MGHRA, CDR2 YSYEKL. CDR3 length: 14 amino acids. The CDR3 is CASSPYPWSYGYTF. CDR3 nucleotide sequence: TGCGCCAGCAGCCCTTACCCGTGGTCCTATGGCTACACCTTC.

V and J are TRBV11-2 and TRBJ2-1, with D maybe TRBD2 (5 bases). V lost 3 bases and J lost 9, with 12 bases in between. The CDR3 consists of 13 residues. In germline, CDR1 is SGHAT, CDR2 FQNNGV. In nucleotides, the CDR3 is TGTGCCAGCAGCTTTGCGCGCGGAGGTGAGCAGTTCTTC. It codes for CASSFARGGEQFF.

The chain employs TRBV5-6 and TRBJ2-3, with 9 bases lining up with TRBD2. The CDR3 sequence is 16 residues long. CDR1 SGHDT and CDR2 YYEEEE come from the germline V gene. The ends lost 0 bases at V and 5 bases at J; junction bases unmatched: 7. The chain's CDR3 is CASSLEIAGVVDTQYF. CDR3 nucleotides: TGTGCCAGCAGCTTGGAAATAGCGGGAGTAGTAGATACGCAGTATTTT.

This clone has a single count. The chain combines TRBV19 with TRBJ2-7; perhaps TRBD1 as D (6 bases). This CDR3 is 14 amino acids long. Trimming pared 6 bases from V and 0 bases from J, leaving 12 bases between. From germline, CDR1 is LNHDA and CDR2 SQIVND (reference sequence). The CDR3 DNA reads as TGTGCCAGTAGGATACGGGACAACTCCTACGAGCAGTACTTC. Its protein is CASRIRDNSYEQYF. Full variable domain (missing parts from reference TRBV19 and TRBJ2-7): DGGITQSPKYLFRKEGQNVTLSCEQNLNHDAMYWYRQDPGQGLRLIYYSQIVNDFQKGDIAEGYSVSREKKESFPLTVTSAQKNPTAFYLCASRIRDNSYEQYFGPGTRLTVT.

The rearrangement links TRBV10-3 to TRBJ1-6, with D possibly being TRBD1 (5 bases). Germline V gene data show CDR1 as ENHRY and CDR2 as SYGVKD. The CDR3 is 15 residues long. Trimming pared 0 bases from V and 10 bases from J, leaving 13 bases between. The CDR3 coding sequence is TGTGCCATCAGTGAGTCGGCAGGGCTTAGGTCACCCCTCCACTTT. Translated: CAISESAGLRSPLHF.

This clone has only one observation. This chain connects TRBV28 to TRBJ2-7; tentatively, D is TRBD2 (5 bases). Germline V gene lookup returns CDR1 MDHEN and CDR2 SYDVKM. V lost 6 bases and J 2 bases, leaving 14 bases between the germline ends. This CDR3 is built from 14 residues. The CDR3 DNA reads TGTGCCAGCAGGGACTTTCGAACCACCTACGAGCAGTACTTC. Translating gives CASRDFRTTYEQYF.

The rearrangement joins TRBV6-5 to TRBJ1-1, with 8 bases that match TRBD1. Trimming cost V 3 bases and J 1 base; bases outside gene matches: 4. Germline-derived CDR1 and CDR2 are MNHEY and SVGAGI. The CDR3 totals 15 residues. CDR3 region: CASSYEGQANTEAFF. CDR3 sequence (DNA): TGTGCCAGCAGTTATGAGGGACAGGCGAACACTGAAGCTTTCTTT.

The DNA of the CDR3 is TGTGCCAGCAGCTCCCAGGGAGGGGCGGCAGATACGCAGTATTTT. Its translation: CASSSQGGAADTQYF. The rearrangement links TRBV9 to TRBJ2-3; 7 bases agree with TRBD2. CDR3 length equals 15 residues. The junction had 9 bases not matched to a gene; V was cut back by 4 bases and J by 4 bases. Germline V gene sequence: CDR1 SGDLS, CDR2 YYNGEE.

This chain joins TRBV10-2 and TRBJ1-2, with D uncertain. The germline V gene encodes CDR1 WSHSY and CDR2 SAAADI. Trimming stripped 6 bases from V and 8 bases from J, with 22 bases between. CDR3 length: 15 amino acids. The CDR3: CASRKAEDGSLGYTF. CDR3 in DNA: TGCGCCAGCAGAAAGGCAGAGGACGGATCTCTGGGCTACACCTTC.

The chain uses TRBV7-9 and TRBJ1-6; D is unclear. The CDR3 runs 14 residues. Trimming pared 6 bases from V and 5 bases from J, leaving 11 bases between. Germline V lookup: CDR1 SEHNR, CDR2 FQNEAQ (reference sequence). In DNA, the CDR3 is TGTGCCAGCAGAGGACGGATGAATAATTCACCCCTCCACTTT. Amino acids: CASRGRMNNSPLHF.

This clone has a handful of counts. V and J are TRBV4-1 and TRBJ1-3; no clear D. The length of the CDR3 is 16 residues. The germline V and J ends were trimmed by 0 bases and 0 bases, with 9 bases remaining between them. In germline, CDR1 is MGHRA, CDR2 YSYEKL. The CDR3 bases are TGCGCCAGCAGCCAAGAAGCGTCCTTCTCTGGAAACACCATATATTTT. Translating it yields CASSQEASFSGNTIYF.